Following are 7 T cell receptor beta chains from one sample sequenced in a study of identical twins. TCRdb re-derived calls from the 5' RACE reads in MiXCR, one entry per CDR3 protein. This sample has 300,000 to 400,000 distinct CDR3 sequences, with roughly 9% found just once. The sample comprised naive T cells sorted from blood. Receptors were obtained from a woman in her forties or fifties in good health.

This clonotype came up many times. V and J are TRBV6-5 and TRBJ2-1; no firm D call. Germline values: CDR1 MNHEY, CDR2 SVGAGI. The V end was cut by 5 bases, the J end by 7 bases, with 15 bases between. The CDR3 sequence is 14 residues long. In nucleotides, the CDR3 is TGTGCCAGCAGTACCGTGCCTCCTGGGAATGAGCAGTTCTTC. This translates into CASSTVPPGNEQFF.

This clonotype showed up many times. The rearrangement joins TRBV11-2 to TRBJ1-1; D possibly corresponds to TRBD1 (6 bases). V lost 2 bases to trimming and J lost 1 base, with 11 bases between them. Germline CDR1 is SGHAT and CDR2 is FQNNGV. This CDR3 has 15 residues. CDR3 sequence: CASSLRQGRNTEAFF. The CDR3, as DNA: TGTGCCAGCAGCTTACGTCAGGGGCGGAACACTGAAGCTTTCTTT. Together with reference TRBV11-2 and TRBJ1-1, the CDR3 gives the full variable domain: EAGVAQSPRYKIIEKRQSVAFWCNPISGHATLYWYQQILGQGPKLLIQFQNNGVVDDSQLPKDRFSAERLKGVDSTLKIQPAKLEDSAVYLCASSLRQGRNTEAFFGQGTRLTVV.

In this sample, this clonotype turned up once. V and J are TRBV27 and TRBJ2-7; 7 bases map to TRBD2. Germline values: CDR1 MNHEY, CDR2 SMNVEV (reference sequence). With 5 bases clipped from V and 2 bases from J, the junction kept 9 bases outside the gene matches. CDR3 size: 15 residues. The CDR3 reads CASSLAASPTYEQYF. CDR3 in DNA: TGTGCCAGCAGTCTAGCGGCCTCACCAACCTACGAGCAGTACTTC.

The chain links TRBV5-1 to TRBJ1-1, with 8 nucleotides matching TRBD1. This CDR3 spans 13 amino acids. Per germline, CDR1 SGHRS and CDR2 YFSETQ. After removal of 4 bases from V and 5 bases from J, the junction contained 4 bases not matched to a gene. CDR3 nucleotides: TGCGCCAGCAGCGTCGGACAGGGTACTGAAGCTTTCTTT. Its translation is CASSVGQGTEAFF.

The chain joins TRBV29-1 to TRBJ1-2; D is ambiguous. CDR1 is SQVTM, CDR2 ANQGSEA, per germline. This CDR3 has 14 residues. V was pared by 3 bases and J by 3 bases, with 14 bases between. For the CDR3, the DNA is TGCAGCGTTGATACTTCCGGGGATGACTATGGCTACACCTTC. Amino acids: CSVDTSGDDYGYTF. Drawing the rest from reference TRBV29-1 and TRBJ1-2, the complete variable domain is SAVISQKPSRDICQRGTSLTIQCQVDSQVTMMFWYRQQPGQSLTLIATANQGSEATYESGFVIDKFPISRPNLTFSTLTVSNMSPEDSSIYLCSVDTSGDDYGYTFGSGTRLTVV.

This clonotype was observed a single time. This chain joins TRBV20-1 and TRBJ1-2; 8 nucleotides line up with TRBD1. V lost 5 bases and J lost 3; bases outside the gene matches: 2. Germline CDR1 reads DFQATT; CDR2 reads SNEGSKA (reference sequence). This CDR3 is built from 12 residues. CDR3 sequence reads: CSAGDRYYGYTF. For the CDR3, the DNA is TGCAGTGCTGGGGACAGGTACTATGGCTACACCTTC.

In this sample, this clonotype turned up many times. This rearrangement joins TRBV29-1 to TRBJ2-3; 7 bases fit TRBD2. The CDR3 contains 15 residues. V shed 6 bases, J shed 5 bases, and the junction held 14 bases outside the gene matches. Germline V gene lookup returns CDR1 SQVTM and CDR2 ANQGSEA. The CDR3 region is CSVRGVGGLQDTQYF. CDR3 nucleotides: TGCAGCGTCCGGGGGGTGGGAGGGCTTCAAGATACGCAGTATTTT.